This record looks at one T cell receptor beta chain sequence and its context. Its antigen is not identified. Primers for the PCR totalled 60 Vbeta and 13 Jbeta. Profiling relied on immunoSEQ multiplex PCR, and the TCRdb table lists in-frame clones only, not all of them. This table has roughly 130,000 clones, less than 85% appearing once. With V trimmed by 5 bases and J by 0 bases, 8 bases remained unmatched. CDR1 and CDR2 from the germline V gene are SGHVS and FNYEAQ. The CDR3 has 16 amino acids. This specimen comes from a study of cytomegalovirus exposure and HLA in healthy donors. Overall study findings and caveats: Per a prior analysis, the majority of TCR beta V segments were productive roughly 87% or roughly 30% of the time.

Material for sequencing was PBMCs. This chain uses TRBV7-6 with TRBJ2-3, with 7 bases that match TRBD1. The clonotype was recovered from a woman aged 40 to 50 in good health and CMV-seropositive. CDR3 residues: CASSLRTGESTDTQYF. In DNA, the CDR3 is TGTGCCAGCAGCCTTCGGACAGGAGAAAGCACAGATACGCAGTATTTT.